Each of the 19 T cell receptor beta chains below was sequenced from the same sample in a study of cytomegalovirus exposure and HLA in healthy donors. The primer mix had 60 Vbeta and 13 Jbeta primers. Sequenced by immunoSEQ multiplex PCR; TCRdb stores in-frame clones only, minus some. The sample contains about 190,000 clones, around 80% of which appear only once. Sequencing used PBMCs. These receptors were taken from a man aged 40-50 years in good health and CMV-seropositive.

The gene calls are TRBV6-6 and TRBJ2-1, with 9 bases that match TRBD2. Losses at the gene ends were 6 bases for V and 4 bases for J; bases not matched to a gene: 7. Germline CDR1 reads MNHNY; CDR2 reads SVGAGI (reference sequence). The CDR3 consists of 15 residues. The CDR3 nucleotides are TGTGCCAGCAGAGAGAGCGGGGGGACATACAATGAGCAGTTCTTC. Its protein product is CASRESGGTYNEQFF.

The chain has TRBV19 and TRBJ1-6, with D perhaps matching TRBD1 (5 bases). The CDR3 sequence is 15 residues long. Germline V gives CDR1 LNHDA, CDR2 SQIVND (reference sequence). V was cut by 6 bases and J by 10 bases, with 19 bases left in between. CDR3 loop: CASSLEQGRRSPLHF. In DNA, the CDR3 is TGTGCCAGTAGCTTAGAGCAGGGAAGGAGATCACCCCTCCACTTT. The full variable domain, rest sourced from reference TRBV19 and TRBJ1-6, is DGGITQSPKYLFRKEGQNVTLSCEQNLNHDAMYWYRQDPGQGLRLIYYSQIVNDFQKGDIAEGYSVSREKKESFPLTVTSAQKNPTAFYLCASSLEQGRRSPLHFGNGTRLTVT.

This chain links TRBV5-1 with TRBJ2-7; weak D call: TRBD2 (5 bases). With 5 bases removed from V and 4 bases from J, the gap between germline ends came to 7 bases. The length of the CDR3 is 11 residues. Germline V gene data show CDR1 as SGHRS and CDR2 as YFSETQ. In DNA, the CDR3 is TGCGCCAGCAGGGGGAGTTACGAGCAGTACTTC. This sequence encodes CASRGSYEQYF.

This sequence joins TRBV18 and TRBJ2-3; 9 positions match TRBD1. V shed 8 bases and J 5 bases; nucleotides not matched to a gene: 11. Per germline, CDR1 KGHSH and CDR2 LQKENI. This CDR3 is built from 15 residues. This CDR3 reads CASMAIQGAKDTQYF. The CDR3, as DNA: TGTGCCAGCATGGCGATACAGGGGGCTAAAGATACGCAGTATTTT.

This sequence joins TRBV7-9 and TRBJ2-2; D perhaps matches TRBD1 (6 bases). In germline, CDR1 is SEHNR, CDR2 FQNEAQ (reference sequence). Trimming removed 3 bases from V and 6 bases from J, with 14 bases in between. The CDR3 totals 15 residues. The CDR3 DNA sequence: TGTGCCAGCAGCTTTAAGACAGGCTCATCCGGGGAGCTGTTTTTT. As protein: CASSFKTGSSGELFF.

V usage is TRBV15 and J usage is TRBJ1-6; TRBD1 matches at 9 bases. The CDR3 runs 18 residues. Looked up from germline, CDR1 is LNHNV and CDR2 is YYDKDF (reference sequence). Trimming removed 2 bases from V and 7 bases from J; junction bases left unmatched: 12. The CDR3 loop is CATSRLPQGALENSPLHF. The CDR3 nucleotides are TGTGCCACCAGCAGACTGCCACAGGGGGCACTTGAGAATTCACCCCTCCACTTT.

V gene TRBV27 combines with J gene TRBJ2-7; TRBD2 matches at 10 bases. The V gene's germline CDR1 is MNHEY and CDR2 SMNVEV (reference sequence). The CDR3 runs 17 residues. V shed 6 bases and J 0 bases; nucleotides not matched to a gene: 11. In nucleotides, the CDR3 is TGTGCCAGCAGCCTTCTAGCGGGGGCCTCCACCTCCTACGAGCAGTACTTC. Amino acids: CASSLLAGASTSYEQYF.

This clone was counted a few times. CDR3 DNA sequence: TGTGCCAGCACCGTCATGGGGGACAGGGAAAACATTCAGTACTTC. Translated: CASTVMGDRENIQYF. The chain couples TRBV6-1 to TRBJ2-4; 9 nucleotides agree with TRBD1. V gave up 7 bases and J gave up 5 bases; unmatched junction bases: 9. This CDR3 spans 15 amino acids. Germline CDR1 MNHNS, CDR2 SASEGT.

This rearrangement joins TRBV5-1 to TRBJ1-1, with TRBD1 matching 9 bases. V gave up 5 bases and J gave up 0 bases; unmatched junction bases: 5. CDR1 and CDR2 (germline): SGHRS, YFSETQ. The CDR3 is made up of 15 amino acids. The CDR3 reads CASSLGQGLNTEAFF. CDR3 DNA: TGCGCCAGCAGTTTAGGACAGGGGTTGAACACTGAAGCTTTCTTT.

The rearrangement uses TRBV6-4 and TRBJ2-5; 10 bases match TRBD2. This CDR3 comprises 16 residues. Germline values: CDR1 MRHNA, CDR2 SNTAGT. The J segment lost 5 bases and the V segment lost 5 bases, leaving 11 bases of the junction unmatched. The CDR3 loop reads CASSQEERGGRETQYF. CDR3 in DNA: TGTGCCAGCAGTCAGGAAGAGCGGGGGGGCCGCGAGACCCAGTACTTC.

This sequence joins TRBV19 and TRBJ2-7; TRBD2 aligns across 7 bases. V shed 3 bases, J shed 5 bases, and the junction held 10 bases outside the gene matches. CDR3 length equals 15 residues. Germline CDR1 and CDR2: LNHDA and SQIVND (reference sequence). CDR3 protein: CASSIGGGKGNEQYF. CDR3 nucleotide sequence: TGTGCCAGTAGTATCGGCGGGGGTAAAGGGAACGAGCAGTACTTC.

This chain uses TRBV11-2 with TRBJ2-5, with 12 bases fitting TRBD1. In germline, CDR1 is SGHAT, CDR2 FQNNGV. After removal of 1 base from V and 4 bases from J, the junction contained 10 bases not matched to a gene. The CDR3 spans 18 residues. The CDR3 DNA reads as TGTGCCAGCAGCTTAGGGGACAGGGGGCTATTTGGGACAGAGACCCAGTACTTC. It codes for CASSLGDRGLFGTETQYF. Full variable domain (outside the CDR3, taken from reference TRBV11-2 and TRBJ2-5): EAGVAQSPRYKIIEKRQSVAFWCNPISGHATLYWYQQILGQGPKLLIQFQNNGVVDDSQLPKDRFSAERLKGVDSTLKIQPAKLEDSAVYLCASSLGDRGLFGTETQYFGPGTRLLVL.

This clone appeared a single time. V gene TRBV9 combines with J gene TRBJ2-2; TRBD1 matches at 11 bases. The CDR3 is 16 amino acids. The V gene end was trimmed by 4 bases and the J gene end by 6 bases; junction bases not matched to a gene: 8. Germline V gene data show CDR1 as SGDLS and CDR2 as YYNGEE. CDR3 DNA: TGTGCCAGCAGCCTAAACCCGGGACAGGGGGCCGGGGAGCTGTTTTTT. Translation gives CASSLNPGQGAGELFF. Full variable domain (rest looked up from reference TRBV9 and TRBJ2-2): DSGVTQTPKHLITATGQRVTLRCSPRSGDLSVYWYQQSLDQGLQFLIQYYNGEERAKGNILERFSAQQFPDLHSELNLSSLELGDSALYFCASSLNPGQGAGELFFGEGSRLTVL.

The CDR3, as DNA: TGTGCCAGCAGTTCCTCGGACAGGGTTTGGTCGGAGACCCAGTACTTC. Protein product: CASSSSDRVWSETQYF. The rearrangement uses TRBV6-6 and TRBJ2-5; 8 bases fit TRBD1. The germline CDR1 and CDR2 sequences are MNHNY and SVGAGI (reference sequence). V dropped 4 bases and J dropped 5; count of bases not matched to a gene: 12. The CDR3 sequence is 16 residues long.

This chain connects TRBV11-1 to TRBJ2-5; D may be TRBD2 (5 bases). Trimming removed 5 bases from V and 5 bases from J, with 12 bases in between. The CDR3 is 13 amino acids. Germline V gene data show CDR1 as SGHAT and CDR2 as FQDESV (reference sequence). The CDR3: CASSPQPSETQYF. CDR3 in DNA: TGTGCCAGCAGCCCACAACCTAGCGAGACCCAGTACTTC. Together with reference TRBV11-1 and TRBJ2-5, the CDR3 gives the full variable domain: EAEVAQSPRYKITEKSQAVAFWCDPISGHATLYWYRQILGQGPELLVQFQDESVVDDSQLPKDRFSAERLKGVDSTLKIQPAELGDSAMYLCASSPQPSETQYFGPGTRLLVL.

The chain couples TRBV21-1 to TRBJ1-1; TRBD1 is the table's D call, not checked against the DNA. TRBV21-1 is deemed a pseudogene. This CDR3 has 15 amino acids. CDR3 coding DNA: TGTGCCAGCAGCCCTCGCAGGGGGCAATACACTGAAGCTTTCTTT. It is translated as CASSPRRGQYTEAFF.

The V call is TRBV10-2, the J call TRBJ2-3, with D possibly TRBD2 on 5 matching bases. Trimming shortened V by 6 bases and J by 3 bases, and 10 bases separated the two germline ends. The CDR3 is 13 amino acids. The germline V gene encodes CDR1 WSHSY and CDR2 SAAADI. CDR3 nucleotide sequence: TGCGCCAGCAGGCGGGTAGGGACAGATACGCAGTATTTT. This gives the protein CASRRVGTDTQYF.

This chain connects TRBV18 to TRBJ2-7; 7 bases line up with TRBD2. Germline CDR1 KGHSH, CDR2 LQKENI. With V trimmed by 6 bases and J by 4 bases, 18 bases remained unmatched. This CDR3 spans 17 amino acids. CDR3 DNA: TGTGCCAGCTCCCTCAACTCCCGTCCGGGGGGTCATTACGAGCAGTACTTC. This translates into CASSLNSRPGGHYEQYF.

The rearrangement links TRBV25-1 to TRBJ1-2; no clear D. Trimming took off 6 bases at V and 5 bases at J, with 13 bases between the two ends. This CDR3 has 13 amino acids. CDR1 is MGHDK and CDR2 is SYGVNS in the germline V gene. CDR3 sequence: CASSPLRGYGYTF. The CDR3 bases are TGTGCCAGCAGCCCCTTAAGAGGGTATGGCTACACCTTC.